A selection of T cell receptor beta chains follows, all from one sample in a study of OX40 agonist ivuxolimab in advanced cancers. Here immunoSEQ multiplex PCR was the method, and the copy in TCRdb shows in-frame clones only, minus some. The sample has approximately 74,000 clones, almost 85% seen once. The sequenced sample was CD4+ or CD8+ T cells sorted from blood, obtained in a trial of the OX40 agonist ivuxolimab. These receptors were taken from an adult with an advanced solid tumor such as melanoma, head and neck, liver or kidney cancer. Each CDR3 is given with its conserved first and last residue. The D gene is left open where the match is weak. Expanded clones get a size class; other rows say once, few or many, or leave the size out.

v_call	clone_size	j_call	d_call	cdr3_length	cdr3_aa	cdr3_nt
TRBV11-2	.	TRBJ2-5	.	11	CASSEQETQYF	TGTGCCAGCAGTGAACAAGAGACCCAGTACTTC
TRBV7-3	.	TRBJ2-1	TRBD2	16	CASSSYPLAGGSEQFF	TGTGCCAGCAGCTCCTACCCCCTAGCGGGGGGGAGTGAGCAGTTCTTC
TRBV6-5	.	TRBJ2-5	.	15	CASSYSMRGQETQYF	TGTGCCAGCAGTTACAGCATGCGGGGTCAAGAGACCCAGTACTTC
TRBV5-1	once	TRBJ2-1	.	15	CASSFVADSYNEQFF	TGCGCCAGCAGCTTCGTAGCGGACTCCTACAATGAGCAGTTCTTC
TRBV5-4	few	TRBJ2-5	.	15	CASSSNDRVQETQYF	TGTGCCAGCAGCTCGAATGACAGAGTGCAAGAGACCCAGTACTTC
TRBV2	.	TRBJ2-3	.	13	CASMLDYTDTQYF	TGTGCCAGCATGCTCGACTACACAGATACGCAGTATTTT
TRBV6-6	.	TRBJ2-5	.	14	CASSYHLDQETQYF	TGTGCCAGCAGTTACCATCTAGACCAAGAGACCCAGTACTTC
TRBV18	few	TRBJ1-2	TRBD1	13	CASSQDRDDGYTF	TGTGCCAGCTCGCAGGACAGGGACGATGGCTACACCTTC
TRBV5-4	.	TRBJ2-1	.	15	CASSSPSRTYNEQFF	TGTGCCAGCAGCTCCCCCTCCAGGACCTACAATGAGCAGTTCTTC
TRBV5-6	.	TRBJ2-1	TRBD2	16	CASSLRASGIFDEQFF	TGTGCCAGCAGCTTGAGAGCTAGCGGGATTTTCGATGAGCAGTTCTTC
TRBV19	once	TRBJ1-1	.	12	CASSWTATEAFF	TGTGCCAGTAGTTGGACAGCCACTGAAGCTTTCTTT
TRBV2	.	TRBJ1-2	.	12	CASSHRQRGYTF	TGTGCCAGCAGCCACAGACAGCGCGGCTACACCTTC
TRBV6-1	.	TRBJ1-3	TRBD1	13	CASRTGPGNTIYF	TGTGCCAGCAGGACAGGGCCTGGAAACACCATATATTTT
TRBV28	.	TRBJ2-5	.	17	CASSLNGLGAYQETQYF	TGTGCCAGCAGTTTGAACGGGTTAGGGGCGTACCAAGAGACCCAGTACTTC
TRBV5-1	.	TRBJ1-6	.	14	CASSPGTEDSPLHF	TGCGCCAGCAGCCCGGGGACGGAGGATTCACCCCTCCACTTT
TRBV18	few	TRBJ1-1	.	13	CASSSNWETEAFF	TGTGCCAGCTCGTCGAACTGGGAAACTGAAGCTTTCTTT
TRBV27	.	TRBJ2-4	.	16	CASSQRQILAKNIQYF	TGTGCCAGCAGTCAACGACAGATACTAGCCAAAAACATTCAGTACTTC
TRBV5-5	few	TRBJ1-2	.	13	CASSLGRNYGYTF	TGTGCCAGCAGCTTGGGTCGGAACTATGGCTACACCTTC
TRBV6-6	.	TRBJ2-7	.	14	CASTPQAPSYEQYF	TGTGCCAGCACCCCACAGGCACCCTCCTACGAGCAGTACTTC
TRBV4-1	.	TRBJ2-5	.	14	CASSQGAIGETQYF	TGCGCCAGCAGCCAAGGGGCCATTGGAGAGACCCAGTACTTC
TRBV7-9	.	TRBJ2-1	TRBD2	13	CASSLFGGDEQFF	TGTGCCAGCAGCTTATTCGGGGGGGATGAGCAGTTCTTC
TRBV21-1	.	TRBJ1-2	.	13	CASSNGRNYGYTF	TGTGCCAGCAGCAACGGGAGGAACTATGGCTACACCTTC
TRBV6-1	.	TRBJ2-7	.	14	CASSEAAVTYEQYF	TGTGCCAGCAGTGAGGCTGCCGTTACCTACGAGCAGTACTTC
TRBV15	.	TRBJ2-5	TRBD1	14	CATSPTGGQETQYF	TGTGCCACCAGCCCAACAGGGGGCCAGGAGACCCAGTACTTC
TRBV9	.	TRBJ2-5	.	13	CASSIGVQETQYF	TGTGCCAGCAGCATAGGGGTCCAAGAGACCCAGTACTTC
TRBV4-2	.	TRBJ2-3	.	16	CASSQVSAESTDTQYF	TGTGCCAGCAGCCAAGTCTCGGCAGAGAGCACAGATACGCAGTATTTT
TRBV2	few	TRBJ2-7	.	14	CASREGHGFYEQYF	TGTGCCAGCAGGGAGGGCCACGGATTCTACGAGCAGTACTTC
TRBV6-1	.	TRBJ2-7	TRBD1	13	CASSDRERYEQYF	TGTGCCAGCTCGGACAGGGAAAGGTACGAGCAGTACTTC
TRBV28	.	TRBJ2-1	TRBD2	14	CASSSGGDMNEQFF	TGTGCCAGCAGTAGCGGGGGGGACATGAATGAGCAGTTCTTC
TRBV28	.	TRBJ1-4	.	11	CASSFGEKLFF	TGTGCCAGCAGTTTTGGCGAAAAACTGTTTTTT
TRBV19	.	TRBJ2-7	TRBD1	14	CASSPRTGAYEQYF	TGTGCCAGTAGTCCCCGGACAGGGGCCTACGAGCAGTACTTC
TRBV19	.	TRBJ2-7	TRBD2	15	CASSPGGSHAYEQYF	TGTGCCAGTAGTCCGGGCGGGAGTCATGCTTACGAGCAGTACTTC
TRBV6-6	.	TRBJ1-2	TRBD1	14	CASTLGDRGRGYTF	TGTGCCAGCACCCTAGGGGACAGGGGCCGTGGCTACACCTTC
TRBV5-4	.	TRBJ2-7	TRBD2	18	CASSRGGTSGGAPYEQYF	TGTGCCAGCAGCCGCGGAGGGACTAGCGGGGGGGCGCCCTACGAGCAGTACTTC
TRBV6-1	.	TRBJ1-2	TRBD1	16	CASSDLGQGFAGGYTF	TGTGCCAGCAGTGATTTGGGACAGGGATTCGCGGGTGGCTACACCTTC
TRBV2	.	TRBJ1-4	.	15	CASTLSLATNEKLFF	TGTGCCAGCACCCTATCGCTTGCAACTAATGAAAAACTGTTTTTT
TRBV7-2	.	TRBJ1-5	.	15	CASSLNGYSNQPQHF	TGTGCCAGCAGCTTAAATGGGTATAGCAATCAGCCCCAGCATTTT
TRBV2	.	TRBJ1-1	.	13	CASNSRGDTEAFF	TGTGCCAGCAACTCCAGGGGAGACACTGAAGCTTTCTTT
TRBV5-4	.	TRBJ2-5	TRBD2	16	CASSFVGGGAAKTQYF	TGTGCCAGCAGCTTTGTTGGCGGGGGGGCCGCGAAGACCCAGTACTTC
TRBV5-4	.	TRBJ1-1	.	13	CASSLGPRMLAFF	TGTGCCAGCAGCTTGGGGCCCCGTATGTTGGCTTTCTTT
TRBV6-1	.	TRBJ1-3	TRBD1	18	CASSEGSTGFHSGNTIYF	TGTGCCAGCAGTGAAGGGTCGACAGGGTTCCATTCTGGAAACACCATATATTTT
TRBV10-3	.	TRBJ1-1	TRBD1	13	CANPTGERTEAFF	TGTGCCAACCCAACAGGGGAGAGAACTGAAGCTTTCTTT
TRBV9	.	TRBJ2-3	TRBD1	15	CASSGRDRAFDTQYF	TGTGCCAGCAGCGGGAGGGACAGGGCATTTGATACGCAGTATTTT
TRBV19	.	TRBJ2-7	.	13	CASSIGSTYEQYF	TGTGCCAGTAGTATCGGCAGTACCTACGAGCAGTACTTC
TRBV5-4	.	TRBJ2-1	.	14	CASSLPWGASEQFF	TGTGCCAGCAGCTTGCCCTGGGGGGCATCCGAGCAGTTCTTC
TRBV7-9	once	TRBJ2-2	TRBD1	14	CASSPRTGTGELFF	TGTGCCAGCAGCCCCCGGACAGGCACCGGGGAGCTGTTTTTT
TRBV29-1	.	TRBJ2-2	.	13	CSVGTPNTGELFF	TGCAGCGTGGGGACACCAAACACCGGGGAGCTGTTTTTT
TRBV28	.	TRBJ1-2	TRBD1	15	CASSSEDRVSFRYTF	TGTGCCAGCAGTTCAGAGGACAGGGTATCATTTCGCTACACCTTC
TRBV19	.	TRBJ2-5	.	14	CASSIQAAQETQYF	TGTGCCAGTAGTATTCAGGCGGCCCAAGAGACCCAGTACTTC
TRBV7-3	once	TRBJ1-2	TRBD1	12	CASSSQGDGYTF	TGTGCCAGCAGCTCGCAGGGGGACGGCTACACCTTC
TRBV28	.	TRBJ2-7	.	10	CASGNYEQYF	TGTGCCAGCGGTAATTACGAGCAGTACTTC
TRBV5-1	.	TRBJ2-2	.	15	CASSPRRVGPGELFF	TGCGCCAGCAGCCCGAGAAGGGTGGGCCCCGGGGAGCTGTTTTTT
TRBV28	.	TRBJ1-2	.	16	CASSPSSNTADYGYTF	TGTGCCAGCAGTCCGTCCTCGAATACGGCCGACTATGGCTACACCTTC
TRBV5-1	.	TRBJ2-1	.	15	CASSLVSSTYNEQFF	TGCGCCAGCAGCTTGGTTTCTTCGACCTACAATGAGCAGTTCTTC
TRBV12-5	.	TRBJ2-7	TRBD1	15	CASGFPWTGSYEQYF	TGTGCTAGTGGTTTCCCGTGGACAGGGTCCTACGAGCAGTACTTC
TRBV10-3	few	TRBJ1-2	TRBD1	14	CAIRTGEVNNGYTF	TGTGCCATCCGGACAGGGGAAGTCAATAATGGCTACACCTTC
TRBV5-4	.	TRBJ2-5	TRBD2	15	CASSLRSGGEETQYF	TGTGCCAGCAGCTTGCGTAGCGGGGGGGAAGAGACCCAGTACTTC
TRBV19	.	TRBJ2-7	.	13	CASAVGRGYEQYF	TGTGCCAGTGCTGTCGGGAGAGGATACGAGCAGTACTTC
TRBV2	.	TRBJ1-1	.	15	CASTHQLQTNTEAFF	TGTGCCAGCACCCATCAGCTCCAGACGAACACTGAAGCTTTCTTT